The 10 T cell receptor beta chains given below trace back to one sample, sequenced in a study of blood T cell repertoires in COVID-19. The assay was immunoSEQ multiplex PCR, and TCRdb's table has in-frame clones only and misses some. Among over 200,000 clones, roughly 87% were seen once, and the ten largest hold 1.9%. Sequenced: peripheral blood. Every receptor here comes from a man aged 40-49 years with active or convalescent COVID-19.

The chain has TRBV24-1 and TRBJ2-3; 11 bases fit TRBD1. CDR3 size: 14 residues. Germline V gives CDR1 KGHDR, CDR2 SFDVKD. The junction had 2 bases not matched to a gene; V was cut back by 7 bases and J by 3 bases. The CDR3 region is CATSGTGGTDTQYF. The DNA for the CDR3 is TGTGCCACCAGCGGGACAGGGGGAACAGATACGCAGTATTTT.

In DNA form, the CDR3 reads TGTGCCAGCAGCGTAGAAGGGGTTGGCAATCAGCCCCAGCATTTT. It codes for CASSVEGVGNQPQHF. The chain employs TRBV9 and TRBJ1-5; possible D gene TRBD1, 5 bases. Germline loops: CDR1 SGDLS, CDR2 YYNGEE. CDR3 length equals 15 residues. With 0 bases removed from V and 2 bases from J, the gap between germline ends came to 9 bases.

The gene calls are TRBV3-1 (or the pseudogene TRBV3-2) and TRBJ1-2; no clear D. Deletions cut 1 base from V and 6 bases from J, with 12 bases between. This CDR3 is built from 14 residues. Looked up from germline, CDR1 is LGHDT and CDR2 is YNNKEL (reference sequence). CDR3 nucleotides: TGTGCCAGCAGCCAAGGTCTTACCACGGATGGCTACACCTTC. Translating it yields CASSQGLTTDGYTF.

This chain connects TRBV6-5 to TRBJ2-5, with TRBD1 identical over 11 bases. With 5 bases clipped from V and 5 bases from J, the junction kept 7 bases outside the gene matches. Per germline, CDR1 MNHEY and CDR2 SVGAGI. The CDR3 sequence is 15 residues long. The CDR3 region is CASSIRTGGMETQYF. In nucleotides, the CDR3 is TGTGCCAGCAGTATCCGGACAGGGGGCATGGAGACCCAGTACTTC.

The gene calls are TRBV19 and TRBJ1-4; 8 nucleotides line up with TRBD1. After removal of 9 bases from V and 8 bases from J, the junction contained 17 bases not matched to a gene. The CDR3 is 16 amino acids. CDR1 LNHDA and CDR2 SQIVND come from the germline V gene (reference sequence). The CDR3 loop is CASSPMETGVREKLFF. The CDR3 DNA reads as TGTGCCAGCTCCCCCATGGAGACAGGGGTAAGGGAAAAACTGTTTTTT.

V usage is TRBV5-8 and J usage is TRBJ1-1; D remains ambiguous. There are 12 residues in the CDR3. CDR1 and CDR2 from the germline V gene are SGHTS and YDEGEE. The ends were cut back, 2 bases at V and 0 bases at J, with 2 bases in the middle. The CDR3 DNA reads TGTGCCAGCAGCTTCATGAACACTGAAGCTTTCTTT. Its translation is CASSFMNTEAFF.

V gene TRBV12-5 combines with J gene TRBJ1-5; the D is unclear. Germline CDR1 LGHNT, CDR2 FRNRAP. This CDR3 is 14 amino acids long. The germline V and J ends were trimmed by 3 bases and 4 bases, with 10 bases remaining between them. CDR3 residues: CASGFPFPNQPQHF. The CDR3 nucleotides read TGTGCTAGTGGTTTTCCCTTTCCTAATCAGCCCCAGCATTTT. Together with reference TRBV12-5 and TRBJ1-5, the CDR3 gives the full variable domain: DARVTQTPRHKVTEMGQEVTMRCQPILGHNTVFWYRQTMMQGLELLAYFRNRAPLDDSGMPKDRFSAEMPDATLATLKIQPSEPRDSAVYFCASGFPFPNQPQHFGDGTRLSIL.

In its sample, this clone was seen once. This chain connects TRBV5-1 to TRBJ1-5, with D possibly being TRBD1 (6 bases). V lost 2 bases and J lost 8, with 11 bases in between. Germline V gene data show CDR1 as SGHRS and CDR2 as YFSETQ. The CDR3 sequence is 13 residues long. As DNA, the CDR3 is TGCGCCAGCAGCTTCCAGGGGATCGAGCCCCAGCATTTT. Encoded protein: CASSFQGIEPQHF.

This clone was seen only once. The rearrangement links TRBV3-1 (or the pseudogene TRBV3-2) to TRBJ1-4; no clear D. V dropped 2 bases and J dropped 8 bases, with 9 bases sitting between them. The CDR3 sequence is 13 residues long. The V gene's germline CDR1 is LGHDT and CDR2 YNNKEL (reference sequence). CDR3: CASSQRSLEKLFF. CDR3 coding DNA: TGTGCCAGCAGCCAACGGTCCTTGGAAAAACTGTTTTTT.

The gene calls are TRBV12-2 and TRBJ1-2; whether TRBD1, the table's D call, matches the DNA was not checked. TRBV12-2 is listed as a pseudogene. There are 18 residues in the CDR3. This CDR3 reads CASRPPRQDSLPLYGYTF. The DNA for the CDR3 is TGTGCAAGTCGCCCTCCACGACAGGACTCTCTACCCCTCTATGGCTACACCTTC.